Listed here is a single TCR beta chain. This CDR3 spans 15 amino acids. Germline V gives CDR1 SGHTA, CDR2 FQGNSA. TCRdb re-called the 5' RACE reads, yielding one record per CDR3 amino acid sequence without DNA. Its table lists about 160,000 distinct CDR3 sequences. These data are taken from a study of monozygotic twins with inflammatory bowel disease. Material for sequencing was blood. The TCR originated in a human donor with ulcerative colitis or Crohn's disease, or a healthy co-twin of an affected twin (not recorded which). The chain recombines TRBV7-2 with TRBJ2-6; TCRdb picks TRBD1, but there is no DNA to check that call. The CDR3: CASSQGVSGANVLTF.